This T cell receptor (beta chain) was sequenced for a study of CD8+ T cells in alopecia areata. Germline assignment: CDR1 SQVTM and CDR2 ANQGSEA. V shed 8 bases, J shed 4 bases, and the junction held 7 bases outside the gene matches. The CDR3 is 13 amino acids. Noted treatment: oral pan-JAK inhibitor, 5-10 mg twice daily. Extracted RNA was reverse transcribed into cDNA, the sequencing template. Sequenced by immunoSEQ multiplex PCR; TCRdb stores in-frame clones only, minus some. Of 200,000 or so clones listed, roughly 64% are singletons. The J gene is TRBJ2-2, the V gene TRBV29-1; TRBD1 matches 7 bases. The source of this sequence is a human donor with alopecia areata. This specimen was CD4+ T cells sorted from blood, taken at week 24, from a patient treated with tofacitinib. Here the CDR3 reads CSSLTGRTGELFF. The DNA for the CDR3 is TGCAGCTCTTTGACAGGGCGCACCGGGGAGCTGTTTTTT.